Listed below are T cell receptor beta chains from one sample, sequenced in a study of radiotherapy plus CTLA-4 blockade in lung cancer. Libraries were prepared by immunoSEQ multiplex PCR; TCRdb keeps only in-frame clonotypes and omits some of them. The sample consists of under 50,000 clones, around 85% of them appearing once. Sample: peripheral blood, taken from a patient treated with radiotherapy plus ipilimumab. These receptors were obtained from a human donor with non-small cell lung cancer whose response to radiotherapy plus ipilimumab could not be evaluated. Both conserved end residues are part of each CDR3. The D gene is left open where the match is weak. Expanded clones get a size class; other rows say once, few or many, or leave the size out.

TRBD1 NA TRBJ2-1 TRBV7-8 CASSLTGGFTYNEQFF TGTGCCAGCAGCTTAACAGGGGGGTTCACCTACAATGAGCAGTTCTTC
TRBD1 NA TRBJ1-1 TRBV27 CASHDRGGGRAFF TGTGCCAGCCATGACAGGGGCGGGGGTCGGGCTTTCTTT
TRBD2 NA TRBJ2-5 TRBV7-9 CASSQGTSGWGETQYF TGTGCCAGCAGCCAGGGGACTAGCGGTTGGGGAGAGACCCAGTACTTC
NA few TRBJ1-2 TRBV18 CASSPQHGYTF TGTGCCAGCTCACCACAGCATGGCTACACCTTC
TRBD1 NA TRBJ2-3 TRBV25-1 CASSHNRGDTQYF TGTGCCAGCAGCCACAACAGGGGAGATACGCAGTATTTT
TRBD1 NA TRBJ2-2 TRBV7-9 CASSFRGTGELFF TGTGCCAGCAGCTTCAGGGGGACCGGGGAGCTGTTTTTT
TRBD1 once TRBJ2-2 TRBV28 CATRGTGDTGELFF TGTGCCACCCGCGGGACAGGGGACACCGGGGAGCTGTTTTTT
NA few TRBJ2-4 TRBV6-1 CASKGDLGKNIQYF TGTGCCAGCAAGGGGGATTTAGGCAAAAACATTCAGTACTTC
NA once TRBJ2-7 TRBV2 CASSQARAYEQYF TGTGCCAGCAGCCAGGCACGTGCCTACGAGCAGTACTTC
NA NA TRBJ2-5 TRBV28 CASSGGWTQYF TGTGCCAGCAGCGGAGGGTGGACCCAGTACTTC
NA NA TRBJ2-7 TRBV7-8 CASSLARGEQYF TGTGCCAGCAGCTTAGCCAGGGGCGAGCAGTACTTC
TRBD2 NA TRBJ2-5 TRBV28 CASSFGTSGSGETQYF TGTGCCAGCAGTTTTGGGACTAGCGGGAGCGGCGAGACCCAGTACTTC
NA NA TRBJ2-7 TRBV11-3 CASSSGSLGEQYF TGTGCCAGCAGCTCGGGATCTTTAGGCGAGCAGTACTTC
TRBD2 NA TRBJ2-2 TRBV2 CASSVAGGVSGELFF TGTGCCAGCAGTGTAGCGGGAGGGGTTTCCGGGGAGCTGTTTTTT
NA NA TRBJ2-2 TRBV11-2 CASSRETLVTGELFF TGTGCCAGCAGCCGGGAAACTCTGGTGACCGGGGAGCTGTTTTTT
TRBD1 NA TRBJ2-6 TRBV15 CATGIPGQVVSGANVLTF TGTGCCACCGGAATACCGGGACAGGTGGTCTCTGGGGCCAACGTCCTGACTTTC
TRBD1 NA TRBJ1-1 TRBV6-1 CASRGTGGTNTEAFF TGTGCCAGCAGGGGGACAGGGGGGACGAACACTGAAGCTTTCTTT
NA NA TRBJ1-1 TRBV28 CASSYLGTEAFF TGTGCCAGCAGTTACCTAGGCACTGAAGCTTTCTTT
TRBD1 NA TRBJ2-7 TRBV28 CASSYRGVLYF TGTGCCAGCAGTTACAGGGGAGTTCTGTACTTC
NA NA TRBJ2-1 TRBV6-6 CASTTGTYNEQFF TGTGCCAGCACCACGGGGACATACAATGAGCAGTTCTTC
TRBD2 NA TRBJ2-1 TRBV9 CASSVAASGRYNEQFF TGTGCCAGCAGCGTAGCGGCTAGCGGGAGGTACAATGAGCAGTTCTTC
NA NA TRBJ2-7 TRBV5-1 CASSPTLTGAAYEQYF TGCGCCAGCAGCCCGACCCTGACAGGAGCGGCCTACGAGCAGTACTTC
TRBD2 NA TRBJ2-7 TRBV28 CASKLALSYEQYF TGTGCCAGCAAACTAGCGCTCTCCTACGAGCAGTACTTC
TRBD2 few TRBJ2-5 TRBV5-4 CASSLDPSGYLYF TGTGCCAGCAGCTTGGACCCTAGCGGGTACTTGTACTTC
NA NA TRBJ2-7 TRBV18 CASSQGVYEQYF TGTGCCAGCTCACAGGGGGTCTACGAGCAGTACTTC
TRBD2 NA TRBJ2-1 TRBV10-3 CAISLTSGGYNEQFF TGTGCCATCAGCCTGACTAGCGGGGGATACAATGAGCAGTTCTTC
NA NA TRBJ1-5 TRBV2 CASSEARGAVQPQHF TGTGCCAGCAGTGAAGCGCGTGGGGCGGTCCAGCCCCAGCATTTT
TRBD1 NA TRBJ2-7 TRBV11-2 CASSLGPRTGDLYEQYF TGTGCCAGCAGCTTGGGGCCCCGGACAGGGGATCTATACGAGCAGTACTTC
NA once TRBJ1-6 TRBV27 CASSGTGLTSPLHF TGTGCCAGCAGTGGCACAGGGTTGACTTCACCCCTCCACTTT
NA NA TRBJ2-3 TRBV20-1 CSARDHNTQYF TGCAGTGCTAGAGATCACAATACGCAGTATTTT
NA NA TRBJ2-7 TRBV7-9 CASSRGGALAEYF TGTGCCAGCAGCCGAGGGGGGGCCCTTGCCGAGTACTTC
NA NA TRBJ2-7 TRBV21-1 CASRRLAPGSYEQYF TGTGCCAGCAGGAGACTAGCCCCGGGGTCCTACGAGCAGTACTTC
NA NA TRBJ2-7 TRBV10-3 CAISDVGSGYEQYF TGTGCCATCAGTGACGTTGGCAGCGGCTACGAGCAGTACTTC
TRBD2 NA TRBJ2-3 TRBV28 CASSLTGSSGGLTDTQYF TGTGCCAGCAGTTTGACCGGTTCCAGCGGGGGCCTCACAGATACGCAGTATTTT
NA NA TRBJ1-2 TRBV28 CASSFSWTRDGYTF TGTGCCAGCAGTTTTTCGTGGACACGGGATGGCTACACCTTC
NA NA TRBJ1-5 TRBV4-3 CASSQERSVGHRINQPQHF TGCGCCAGCAGCCAAGAGAGATCGGTCGGACACCGGATAAATCAGCCCCAGCATTTT
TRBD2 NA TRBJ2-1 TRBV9 CASSQVTSGTNEQFF TGTGCCAGCAGCCAAGTAACTAGCGGGACTAATGAGCAGTTCTTC
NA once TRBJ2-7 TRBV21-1 CASTLDRSYEQYF TGTGCCAGCACCTTGGACAGATCCTACGAGCAGTACTTC
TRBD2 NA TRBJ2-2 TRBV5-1 CASSSYGEGTGELFF TGCGCCAGCAGCTCCTACGGGGAGGGGACCGGGGAGCTGTTTTTT
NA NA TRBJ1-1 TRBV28 CASSSPGMGGGTEAFF TGTGCCAGCAGTTCCCCGGGAATGGGGGGTGGGACTGAAGCTTTCTTT
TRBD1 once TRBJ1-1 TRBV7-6 CASSPGTGGGEAFF TGTGCCAGCAGTCCCGGGACAGGGGGCGGTGAAGCTTTCTTT
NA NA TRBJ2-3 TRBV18 CASSPLPTDTQYF TGTGCCAGCTCACCCCTCCCCACAGATACGCAGTATTTT
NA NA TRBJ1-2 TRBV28 CASSLYRSNYGYTF TGTGCCAGCAGTTTGTACAGGTCTAACTATGGCTACACCTTC
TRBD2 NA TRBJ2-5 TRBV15 CATSSGTSGKGQETQYF TGTGCCACCAGCAGCGGGACTAGCGGGAAGGGCCAAGAGACCCAGTACTTC
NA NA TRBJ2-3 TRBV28 CASRRGTQYF TGTGCCAGCAGACGGGGGACGCAGTATTTT
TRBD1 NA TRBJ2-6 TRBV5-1 CASSLRDRGLSFGANVLTF TGCGCCAGCAGCCTCCGGGACAGGGGGCTTTCGTTTGGGGCCAACGTCCTGACTTTC
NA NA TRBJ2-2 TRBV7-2 CASSPPTYNTGELFF TGTGCCAGCAGCCCCCCCACTTATAACACCGGGGAGCTGTTTTTT
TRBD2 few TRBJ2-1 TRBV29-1 CSVQQTSGRNEQFF TGCAGCGTTCAGCAGACTAGCGGGAGGAATGAGCAGTTCTTC
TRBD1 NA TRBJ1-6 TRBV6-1 CASSGTGGFYNSPLHF TGTGCCAGCAGTGGGACAGGGGGCTTCTATAATTCACCCCTCCACTTT
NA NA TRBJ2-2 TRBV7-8 CASSLTGRTRWTGELFF TGTGCCAGCAGCTTAACCGGACGGACACGCTGGACCGGGGAGCTGTTTTTT
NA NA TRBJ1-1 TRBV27 CASGPGTTPNTEAFF TGTGCCAGCGGACCGGGGACAACCCCGAACACTGAAGCTTTCTTT
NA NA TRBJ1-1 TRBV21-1 CARERNTEAFF TGTGCCAGGGAGAGGAACACTGAAGCTTTCTTT
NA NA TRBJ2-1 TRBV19 CASTGYNEQFF TGTGCCAGTACAGGGTACAATGAGCAGTTCTTC